This paragraph reports one TCR beta chain. The sample comes from a study of blood T cell repertoires in COVID-19. This CDR3 has 12 residues. Germline lookup yields CDR1 LNHDA and CDR2 SQIVND (reference sequence). The V end lost 4 bases, the J end lost 4 bases, and 4 bases lay between the germline ends. Repertoires were generated with immunoSEQ multiplex PCR, while TCRdb's copy carries only in-frame clones and drops some. Of 65,000 to 95,000 clones in the sample, 90% to 95% were seen once. Sequences were obtained from peripheral blood. This TCR came from a man between 50 and 59 years old with COVID-19, enrolled during active disease. The chain joins TRBV19 to TRBJ1-4; D gene ambiguous. CDR3 amino acids: CASSTGNEKLFF. CDR3 DNA sequence: TGTGCCAGTAGTACCGGTAATGAAAAACTGTTTTTT.